This T cell receptor (beta chain) was sequenced for a study of blood T cell repertoires in COVID-19. In the study overall: The origin of the acute and convalescent COVID-19 samples was the United States, Italy and Spain. T cells, B-cell-depleted T cells, or PBMCs provided the cDNA or gDNA that served as material.

This CDR3 spans 13 amino acids. CDR1 is MNHEY and CDR2 is SMNVEV in the germline V gene (reference sequence). J was trimmed by 4 bases and V by 8 bases; bases with no gene match: 5. In the authors' methods: Reference gene primer amplification in the assay estimated nucleated cell counts. Libraries were prepared by immunoSEQ multiplex PCR; TCRdb keeps only in-frame clonotypes and omits some of them. V and J calls and clone size are those listed in that table; D and trimming were worked out from the DNA. Of approximately 80,000 clones detected, roughly 88% appear once; the ten largest clones hold 8%. This receptor was obtained from a man between 50 and 59 years old with active COVID-19. The source material was peripheral blood. The chain combines TRBV27 with TRBJ2-5; TRBD1 matches 9 bases. The CDR3 protein is CASGPDRGETQYF. CDR3 bases: TGTGCCAGCGGACCGGACAGGGGAGAGACCCAGTACTTC.